These T cell receptor beta chains were read from a single sample in a study of tumor-infiltrating lymphocytes in primary liver carcinoma. TCRdb re-analysed the multiplex PCR reads in MiXCR, keeping a single row per CDR3 protein. Counted here are 99,000 or so distinct CDR3 sequences, 82% occurring once; the ten biggest clones make up roughly a fifth. Sequencing input: liver tumor tissue from sampling region 3. All receptors derive from a man between 35 and 55 years old with primary liver carcinoma and hepatitis B virus infection. The CDR3 runs from the conserved cysteine through the conserved F or W. The D gene is left open where the match is weak. Not every row has a clone size; where given, it reads once, few, many or a size class.

- | TRBJ2-1 | TRBV14 | - | CASSQGRASRRQFF | TGTGCCAGCAGCCAGGGAAGGGCGTCGAGGAGGCAGTTCTTC
- | TRBJ2-2 | TRBV6-4 | TRBD1 | CASSDRQGAGEPFF | TGTGCCAGCAGTGACAGACAGGGAGCCGGGGAGCCGTTTTTT
many | TRBJ1-5 | TRBV28 | - | CASKMGRDHQPQHF | TGTGCCAGCAAGATGGGGAGGGATCACCAGCCCCAGCATTTT
few | TRBJ2-1 | TRBV11-2 | - | CASSSELYDEQFF | TGTGCCAGCAGCTCAGAATTATACGACGAACAGTTCTTC
- | TRBJ2-6 | TRBV14 | - | CTSSPLWTVLLSGANVLTF | TGTACCAGCAGCCCACTATGGACAGTGCTCCTCTCTGGGGCCAACGTCCTGACTTTC
few | TRBJ2-1 | TRBV25-1 | - | CASTVGGSYNEQFF | TGTGCCAGTACAGTGGGGGGCTCCTACAATGAGCAGTTCTTC
- | TRBJ2-1 | TRBV7-9 | TRBD2 | CASSPGTSGGSSYNGQFF | TGTGCCAGCAGCCCCGGGACCAGCGGGGGAAGCTCCTACAATGGGCAGTTCTTC
- | TRBJ2-5 | TRBV5-1 | - | CASCWNQETQYF | TGCGCCAGCTGCTGGAATCAAGAGACCCAGTACTTC
- | TRBJ2-6 | TRBV11-1 | - | CDSSSGRAGANVLAF | TGTGACAGTAGCTCGGGCCGAGCTGGGGCCAACGTCCTGGCTTTC
- | TRBJ1-5 | TRBV6-1 | - | CASSEIGGHYTNTQHF | TGTGCCAGCAGTGAAATAGGAGGACACTACACAAATACGCAGCATTTT
few | TRBJ2-5 | TRBV7-3 | TRBD2 | CASSPPPGTSGIQETQYF | TGTGCCAGCAGCCCCCCCCCCGGGACTAGCGGAATCCAAGAGACCCAGTACTTC
medium-sized | TRBJ2-3 | TRBV29-1 | - | CSAGKTDTQYF | TGCAGCGCGGGAAAGACAGATACGCAGTATTTT
- | TRBJ2-7 | TRBV29-1 | - | CSVPFGAEQYF | TGCAGCGTCCCCTTCGGGGCCGAGCAGTACTTC